One and the same sample provided the 21 T cell receptor beta chains below, sequenced in a study of blood T cells in healthy people across ages (dated by TCRdb to 2015 to 2017). The library was made by 5' RACE. The sequencer was an Illumina HiSeq 2500. A second 7 to 11 cycle PCR used a sample-barcoded 5' primer and a J-beta primer mix. The public reads were reprocessed in TCRdb via fastp at Q25 and MiXCR, keeping in-frame beta chains. Merged by CDR3 protein, the rows form single entries marked with the most common genes and DNA. This sample is represented by some 930,000 distinct CDR3 sequences; about 28% of them were singletons. The top ten clones comprise about a tenth of the sample. These same data were also listed under a study on T cells of mothers and their children.

Sequenced: blood. These receptors were taken from a woman in her 40s in good health.

The table lists this clonotype with a count of one. This chain links TRBV20-1 with TRBJ2-7; D unclear. The CDR3 loop spans 14 amino acids. Per germline, CDR1 DFQATT and CDR2 SNEGSKA (reference sequence). Trimming cost V 1 base and J 0 bases, with 10 bases left between them. As DNA, the CDR3 is TGCAGTGCTAGAGGGGCGGATTCCTCCTACGAGCAGTACTTC. Residues: CSARGADSSYEQYF.

The chain joins TRBV20-1 to TRBJ2-2; TRBD1 agrees at 7 bases. The CDR3 extends over 15 amino acids. Germline lookup yields CDR1 DFQATT and CDR2 SNEGSKA (reference sequence). The V and J ends lost 0 bases and 3 bases, in that order; junction bases with no gene match: 4. The DNA for the CDR3 is TGCAGTGCTAGAGATCTGACAGGGCACACCGGGGAGCTGTTTTTT. This translates into CSARDLTGHTGELFF.

V is TRBV7-2 and J is TRBJ2-1; maybe TRBD2 (7 bases). The CDR3 has 15 residues. V lost 5 bases and J lost 4, with 15 bases in between. In germline, CDR1 is SGHTA, CDR2 FQGNSA. The CDR3 DNA is TGTGCCAGCAGCCGTGGGGGGGCGGGATACAATGAGCAGTTCTTC. It yields the protein CASSRGGAGYNEQFF.

This clonotype came up a few times. The chain couples TRBV3-1 to TRBJ1-5; D call uncertain. The CDR3 contains 15 residues. Germline assignment: CDR1 LGHDT and CDR2 YNNKEL (reference sequence). Trimming pared 1 base from V and 3 bases from J, leaving 10 bases between. CDR3 bases: TGTGCCAGCAGCCAAGGCCTAACGAACAATCAGCCCCAGCATTTT. Translation: CASSQGLTNNQPQHF. Full variable domain (rest looked up from reference TRBV3-1 and TRBJ1-5): DTAVSQTPKYLVTQMGNDKSIKCEQNLGHDTMYWYKQDSKKFLKIMFSYNNKELIINETVPNRFSPKSPDKAHLNLHINSLELGDSAVYFCASSQGLTNNQPQHFGDGTRLSIL.

This clonotype was counted between two and nine times. This chain links TRBV7-2 with TRBJ2-1, with 10 bases aligning to TRBD2. The CDR3 spans 15 residues. Germline values: CDR1 SGHTA, CDR2 FQGNSA. V lost 1 base, J lost 12 bases, and 9 bases stayed unmatched. As DNA, the CDR3 is TGTGCCAGCAGCTTAGAGCCAGCGGGGGGGAATCCGCAGTTCTTC. Its protein product is CASSLEPAGGNPQFF. The complete variable domain, with remaining parts taken from reference TRBV7-2 and TRBJ2-1, reads GAGVSQSPSNKVTEKGKDVELRCDPISGHTALYWYRQSLGQGLEFLIYFQGNSAPDKSGLPSDRFSAERTGGSVSTLTIQRTQQEDSAVYLCASSLEPAGGNPQFFGPGTRLTVL.

This clonotype was seen only a few times. The DNA for the CDR3 is TGTGCCAGCAGCCAAATACAGACGGGGTTGGGTGGAGATACGCAGTATTTT. As protein: CASSQIQTGLGGDTQYF. This chain joins TRBV3-1 and TRBJ2-3; tentatively, D is TRBD2 (5 bases). CDR1 LGHDT and CDR2 YNNKEL come from the germline V gene (reference sequence). V was trimmed by 2 bases and J by 5 bases, leaving 20 bases between them. This CDR3 is built from 17 residues.

The chain employs TRBV4-1 and TRBJ2-3, with D unresolved. The CDR3 covers 14 residues. The V and J ends lost 2 bases and 2 bases respectively, with 8 bases between them. CDR1 MGHRA and CDR2 YSYEKL come from the germline V gene. The CDR3: CASSQRQITDTQYF. The DNA of the CDR3 is TGCGCCAGCAGCCAAAGGCAGATCACAGATACGCAGTATTTT.

This clonotype was recorded many times. This chain links TRBV5-1 with TRBJ1-2, with a tentative D call TRBD1 (6 bases). This CDR3 has 14 residues. Trimming left V 4 bases short and J 4 bases short, with 14 bases between. From germline, CDR1 is SGHRS and CDR2 YFSETQ. Written as DNA, the CDR3 is TGCGCCAGCAGCCCGGACAGTCAGAGCTATGGCTACACCTTC. It specifies CASSPDSQSYGYTF.

This clonotype was observed at least ten times. The genes are TRBV20-1 and TRBJ1-2, with 7 nucleotides matching TRBD1. Losses at the gene ends were 0 bases for V and 0 bases for J; bases not matched to a gene: 7. Germline V lookup: CDR1 DFQATT, CDR2 SNEGSKA (reference sequence). The CDR3 is made up of 16 amino acids. Here the CDR3 DNA reads TGCAGTGCTAGAGATCTTTACGGGACAGCTAACTATGGCTACACCTTC. Amino acids: CSARDLYGTANYGYTF.

This clonotype was found many times. The CDR3 reads CASSPPDGGLQETQYF. DNA for the CDR3: TGCGCCAGCAGCCCCCCCGATGGGGGGTTACAAGAGACCCAGTACTTC. This sequence joins TRBV5-1 and TRBJ2-5; tentative D call: TRBD2 (6 bases). CDR3 length: 16 amino acids. V was clipped by 4 bases and J by 2 bases, with 18 bases between them. Germline values: CDR1 SGHRS, CDR2 YFSETQ.

This sequence joins TRBV12-3 or TRBV12-4 and TRBJ1-5; a weak D match, TRBD1 (5 bases). The CDR3 runs to 13 residues. The V gene lost 8 bases and the J gene lost 6 bases, with 14 bases spanning the gap. In DNA form, the CDR3 reads TGTGCCAGCGGACAAATTGGGATTCAGCCCCAGCATTTT. Translating it yields CASGQIGIQPQHF.

This clonotype was found a few times. The rearrangement joins TRBV21-1 to TRBJ1-2. TRBV21-1 is a listed pseudogene. The CDR3 is made up of 15 amino acids. CDR3 in DNA: TGTGCCAGCAGCAAAGTCTGGTGGGGAGGCTATGGCTACACCTTC. It translates to CASSKVWWGGYGYTF.

The chain is built from TRBV5-1 and TRBJ1-1; TRBD1 is a possible D gene (5 bases). Germline-derived CDR1 and CDR2 are SGHRS and YFSETQ. Trimming left V 6 bases short and J 4 bases short, with 13 bases between. There are 13 residues in the CDR3. The CDR3 nucleotides are TGCGCCAGCACCCAAACCACAGGCACTGAAGCTTTCTTT. Its protein is CASTQTTGTEAFF.

The sample holds one count of this clonotype. This chain connects TRBV7-3 to TRBJ2-5; D is possibly TRBD1 or TRBD2 (5 bases each). The CDR3 has 13 residues. V lost 6 bases and J lost 9, with 17 bases in between. Germline V gene data show CDR1 as SGHTA and CDR2 as FQGTGA. CDR3 nucleotide sequence: TGTGCCAGCAGTAGGGGCCCGGGGCAGCCCCAGTACTTC. As protein: CASSRGPGQPQYF. The entire variable domain, with the rest obtained from reference TRBV7-3 and TRBJ2-5, is as follows: GAGVSQTPSNKVTEKGKYVELRCDPISGHTALYWYRQSLGQGPEFLIYFQGTGAADDSGLPNDRFFAVRPEGSVSTLKIQRTERGDSAVYLCASSRGPGQPQYFGPGTRLLVL.

The chain links TRBV19 to TRBJ1-2; D uncertain. The CDR3 loop spans 13 amino acids. CDR1 is LNHDA, CDR2 SQIVND, per germline (reference sequence). V was clipped by 6 bases and J by 2 bases, with 10 bases between them. The chain's CDR3 is CASRISVNYGYTF. CDR3 DNA: TGTGCCAGTAGGATATCGGTGAACTATGGCTACACCTTC.

The rearrangement uses TRBV6-5 and TRBJ2-7; D assignment may be TRBD1 or TRBD2 (5 bases each). V dropped 7 bases and J dropped 7 bases, with 20 bases sitting between them. The CDR3 runs to 14 residues. Germline CDR1 MNHEY, CDR2 SVGAGI. The CDR3 is CASTPRGRYNEQYF. CDR3 DNA sequence: TGTGCCAGCACTCCGAGGGGCCGTTACAATGAGCAGTACTTC.

The rearrangement uses TRBV7-9 and TRBJ2-1; 7 bases map to TRBD1. The CDR3 is 15 residues long. V trimming: 5 bases; J trimming: 4 bases; junction bases outside the gene matches: 8. The germline CDR1 and CDR2 sequences are SEHNR and FQNEAQ (reference sequence). Here the CDR3 DNA reads TGTGCCAGCAGCCCTAGGACAGGATTTTACAATGAGCAGTTCTTC. Translated: CASSPRTGFYNEQFF. The complete variable domain, with remaining parts taken from reference TRBV7-9 and TRBJ2-1, reads DTGVSQNPRHKITKRGQNVTFRCDPISEHNRLYWYRQTLGQGPEFLTYFQNEAQLEKSRLLSDRFSAERPKGSFSTLEIQRTEQGDSAMYLCASSPRTGFYNEQFFGPGTRLTVL.

For this clonotype: Sequence at one end of the junction differs from germline and may be a read error. The V call is TRBV12-3 or TRBV12-4, the J call TRBJ1-6; TRBD1 aligns across 7 bases. The CDR3 is made up of 14 amino acids. The CDR3 reads CASSLQGDNSPPHF. CDR3 in DNA: TGTGCCAGCAGTTTACAGGGGGATAATTCACCCCCCCACTTT.

This clonotype turned up a few times. V and J are TRBV27 and TRBJ2-7; 7 positions agree with TRBD1. V was clipped by 0 bases and J by 3 bases; unmatched bases: 2. The germline CDR1 and CDR2 sequences are MNHEY and SMNVEV (reference sequence). The CDR3 has 14 amino acids. For the CDR3, the DNA is TGTGCCAGCAGTTTATCCAGGGGGTGCTACGAGCAGTACTTC. Protein: CASSLSRGCYEQYF.

A note on this clonotype: This may arise from a read error, as a much more abundant clone is one base away. The chain employs TRBV25-1 and TRBJ2-7; 7 positions agree with TRBD1. This CDR3 has 14 amino acids. The germline V gene has CDR1 MGHDK and CDR2 SYGVNS. Trimming at V came to 10 bases and at J to 0 bases, leaving 9 bases not matched to a gene. The DNA of the CDR3 is TGTGCCACTAAAAGGGACAGCAACTCCTACGAGCAGTACTTC. This translates into CATKRDSNSYEQYF.

The chain couples TRBV28 to TRBJ2-4, with 8 bases that match TRBD1. There are 15 residues in the CDR3. Germline V CDR1 and CDR2: MDHEN, SYDVKM. V shed 5 bases and J 5 bases; nucleotides not matched to a gene: 8. For the CDR3, the DNA is TGTGCCAGCAGTCGGGGACAGGTCGGCCAAAACATTCAGTACTTC. Translation: CASSRGQVGQNIQYF.